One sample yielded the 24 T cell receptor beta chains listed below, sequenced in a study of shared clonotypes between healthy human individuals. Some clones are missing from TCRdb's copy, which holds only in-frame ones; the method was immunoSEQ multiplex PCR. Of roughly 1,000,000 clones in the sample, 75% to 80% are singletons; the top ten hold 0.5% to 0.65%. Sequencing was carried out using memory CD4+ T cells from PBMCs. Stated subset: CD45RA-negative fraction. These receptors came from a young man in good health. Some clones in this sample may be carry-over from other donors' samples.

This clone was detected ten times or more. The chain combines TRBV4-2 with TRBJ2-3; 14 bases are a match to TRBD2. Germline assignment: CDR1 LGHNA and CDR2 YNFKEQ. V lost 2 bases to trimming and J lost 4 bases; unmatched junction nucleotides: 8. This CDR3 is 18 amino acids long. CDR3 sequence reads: CASSQSGLAGDVADTQYF. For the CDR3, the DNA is TGTGCCAGCAGCCAATCGGGACTAGCGGGAGATGTTGCAGATACGCAGTATTTT.

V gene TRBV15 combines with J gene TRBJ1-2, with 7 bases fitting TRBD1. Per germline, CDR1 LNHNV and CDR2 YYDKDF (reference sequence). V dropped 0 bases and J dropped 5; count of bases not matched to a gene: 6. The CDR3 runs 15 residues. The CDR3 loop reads CATSRDQGQPYGYTF. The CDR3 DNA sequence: TGTGCCACCAGCAGAGATCAGGGACAGCCTTATGGCTACACCTTC.

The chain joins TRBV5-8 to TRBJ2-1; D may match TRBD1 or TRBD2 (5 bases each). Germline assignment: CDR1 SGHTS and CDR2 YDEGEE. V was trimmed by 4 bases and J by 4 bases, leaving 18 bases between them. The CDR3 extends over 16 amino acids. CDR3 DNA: TGTGCCAGCAGCCTCTATGGGGGAGAACGGTACAATGAGCAGTTCTTC. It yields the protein CASSLYGGERYNEQFF.

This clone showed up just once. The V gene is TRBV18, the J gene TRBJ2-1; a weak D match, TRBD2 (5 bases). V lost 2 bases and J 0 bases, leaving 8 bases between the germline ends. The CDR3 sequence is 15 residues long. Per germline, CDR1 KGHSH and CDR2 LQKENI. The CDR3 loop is CASSPGLGSYNEQFF. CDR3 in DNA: TGTGCCAGCTCACCAGGACTGGGCTCCTACAATGAGCAGTTCTTC.

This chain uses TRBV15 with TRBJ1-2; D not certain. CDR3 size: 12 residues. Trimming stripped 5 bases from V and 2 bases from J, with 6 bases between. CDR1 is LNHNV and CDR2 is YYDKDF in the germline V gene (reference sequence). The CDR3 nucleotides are TGTGCCACCAGCCAGGACAACTATGGCTACACCTTC. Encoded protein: CATSQDNYGYTF.

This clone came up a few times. CDR3 loop: CASSLGRDSYEQYF. CDR3 nucleotides: TGTGCCAGCAGCCTAGGACGGGACTCCTACGAGCAGTACTTC. The chain recombines TRBV4-2 with TRBJ2-7; perhaps TRBD2 as D (5 bases). The V gene's germline CDR1 is LGHNA and CDR2 YNFKEQ. There are 14 residues in the CDR3. V was cut by 4 bases and J by 0 bases, with 10 bases left in between.

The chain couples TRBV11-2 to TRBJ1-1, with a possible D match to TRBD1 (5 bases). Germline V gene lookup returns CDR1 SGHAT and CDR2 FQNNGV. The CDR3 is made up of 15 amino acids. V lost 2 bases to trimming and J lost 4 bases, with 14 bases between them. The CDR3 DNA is TGTGCCAGCAGCTTAATATCAGGCGGGGGCACTGAAGCTTTCTTT. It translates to CASSLISGGGTEAFF.

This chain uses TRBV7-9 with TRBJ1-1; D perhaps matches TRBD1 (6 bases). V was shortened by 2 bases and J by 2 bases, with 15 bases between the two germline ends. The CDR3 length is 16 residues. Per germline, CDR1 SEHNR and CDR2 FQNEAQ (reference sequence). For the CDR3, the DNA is TGTGCCAGCAGCTTACCACGGGGCAGGGGAAACACTGAAGCTTTCTTT. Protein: CASSLPRGRGNTEAFF. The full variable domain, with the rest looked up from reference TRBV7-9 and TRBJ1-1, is DTGVSQNPRHKITKRGQNVTFRCDPISEHNRLYWYRQTLGQGPEFLTYFQNEAQLEKSRLLSDRFSAERPKGSFSTLEIQRTEQGDSAMYLCASSLPRGRGNTEAFFGQGTRLTVV.

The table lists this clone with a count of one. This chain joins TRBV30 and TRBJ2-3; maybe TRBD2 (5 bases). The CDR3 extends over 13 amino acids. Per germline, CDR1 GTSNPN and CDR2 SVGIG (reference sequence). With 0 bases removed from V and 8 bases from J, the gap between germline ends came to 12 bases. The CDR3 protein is CAWSVSARGTQYF. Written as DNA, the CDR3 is TGTGCCTGGAGTGTCTCGGCCCGGGGTACGCAGTATTTT.

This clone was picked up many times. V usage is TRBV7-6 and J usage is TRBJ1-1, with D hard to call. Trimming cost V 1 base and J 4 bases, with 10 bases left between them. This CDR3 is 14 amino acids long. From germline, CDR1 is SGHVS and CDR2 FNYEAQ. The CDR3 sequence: CASSLVSGTTEAFF. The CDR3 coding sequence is TGTGCCAGCAGCTTAGTGTCGGGAACCACTGAAGCTTTCTTT.

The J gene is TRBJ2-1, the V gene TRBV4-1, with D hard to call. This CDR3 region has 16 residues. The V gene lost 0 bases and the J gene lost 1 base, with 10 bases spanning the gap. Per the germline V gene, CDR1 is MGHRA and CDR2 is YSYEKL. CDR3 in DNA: TGCGCCAGCAGCCAAGATTCCCTAGTTTCCTACAATGAGCAGTTCTTC. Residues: CASSQDSLVSYNEQFF.

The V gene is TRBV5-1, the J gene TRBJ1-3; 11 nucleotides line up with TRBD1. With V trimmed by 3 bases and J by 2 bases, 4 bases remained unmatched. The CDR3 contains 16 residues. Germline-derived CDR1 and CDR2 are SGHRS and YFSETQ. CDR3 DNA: TGCGCCAGCAGCTACGGACAGGGGGCTCCTGGAAACACCATATATTTT. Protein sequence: CASSYGQGAPGNTIYF.

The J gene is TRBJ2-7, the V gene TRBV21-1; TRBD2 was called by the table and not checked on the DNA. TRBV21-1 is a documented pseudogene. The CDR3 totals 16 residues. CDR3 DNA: TGTGCCAGCAGCCAGCTTGAGCGGGAGAGCTCCTACGAGCAGTACTTC. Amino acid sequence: CASSQLERESSYEQYF.

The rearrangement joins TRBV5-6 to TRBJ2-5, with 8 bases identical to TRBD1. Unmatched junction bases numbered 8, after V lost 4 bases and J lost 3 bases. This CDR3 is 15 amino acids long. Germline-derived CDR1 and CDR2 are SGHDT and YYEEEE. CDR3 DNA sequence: TGTGCCAGCAGCCCCAACAGGGGGGTCGAAGAGACCCAGTACTTC. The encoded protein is CASSPNRGVEETQYF.

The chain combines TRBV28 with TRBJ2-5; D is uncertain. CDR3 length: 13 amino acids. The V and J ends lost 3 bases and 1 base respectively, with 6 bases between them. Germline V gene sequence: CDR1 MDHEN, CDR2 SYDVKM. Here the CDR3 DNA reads TGTGCCAGCAGTTTCACAGCCCAAGAGACCCAGTACTTC. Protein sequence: CASSFTAQETQYF.

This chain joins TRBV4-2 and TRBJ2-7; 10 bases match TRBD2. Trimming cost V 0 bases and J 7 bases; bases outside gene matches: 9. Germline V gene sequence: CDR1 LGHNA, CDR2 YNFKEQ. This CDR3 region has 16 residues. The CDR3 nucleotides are TGTGCCAGCAGCCAAGACGAGACTAGCGGGTCCCGAGAGCAGTACTTC. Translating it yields CASSQDETSGSREQYF.

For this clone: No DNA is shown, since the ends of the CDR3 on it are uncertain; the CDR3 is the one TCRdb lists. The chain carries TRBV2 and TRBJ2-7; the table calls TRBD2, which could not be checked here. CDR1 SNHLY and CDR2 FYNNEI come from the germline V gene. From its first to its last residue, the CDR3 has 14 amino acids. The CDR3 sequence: CASSAGLSGLEQYF.

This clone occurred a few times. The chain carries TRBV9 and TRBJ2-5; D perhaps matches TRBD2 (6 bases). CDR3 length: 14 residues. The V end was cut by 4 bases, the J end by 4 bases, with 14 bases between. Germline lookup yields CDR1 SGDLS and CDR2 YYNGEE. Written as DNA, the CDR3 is TGTGCCAGCAGCTCCGGGAGTTGGGGAGAGACCCAGTACTTC. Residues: CASSSGSWGETQYF. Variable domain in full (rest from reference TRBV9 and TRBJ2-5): DSGVTQTPKHLITATGQRVTLRCSPRSGDLSVYWYQQSLDQGLQFLIQYYNGEERAKGNILERFSAQQFPDLHSELNLSSLELGDSALYFCASSSGSWGETQYFGPGTRLLVL.

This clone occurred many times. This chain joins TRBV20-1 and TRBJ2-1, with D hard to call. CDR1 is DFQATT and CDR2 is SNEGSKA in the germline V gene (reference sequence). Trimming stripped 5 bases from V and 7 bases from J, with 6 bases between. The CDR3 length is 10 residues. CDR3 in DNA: TGCAGTGCTTACCAGAATGAGCAGTTCTTC. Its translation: CSAYQNEQFF.

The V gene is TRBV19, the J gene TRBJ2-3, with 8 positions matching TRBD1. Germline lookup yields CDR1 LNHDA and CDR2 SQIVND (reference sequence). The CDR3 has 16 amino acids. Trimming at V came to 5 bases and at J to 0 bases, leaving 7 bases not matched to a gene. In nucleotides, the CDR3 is TGTGCCAGTAGTCTCCGGGACAGGCCTAGCACAGATACGCAGTATTTT. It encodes CASSLRDRPSTDTQYF.

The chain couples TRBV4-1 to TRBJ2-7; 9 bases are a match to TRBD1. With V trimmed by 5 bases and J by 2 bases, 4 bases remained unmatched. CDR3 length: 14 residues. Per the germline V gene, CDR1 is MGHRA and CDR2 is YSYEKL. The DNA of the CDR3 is TGCGCCAGCAGCTGGGGACAGGGCCCCTACGAGCAGTACTTC. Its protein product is CASSWGQGPYEQYF.

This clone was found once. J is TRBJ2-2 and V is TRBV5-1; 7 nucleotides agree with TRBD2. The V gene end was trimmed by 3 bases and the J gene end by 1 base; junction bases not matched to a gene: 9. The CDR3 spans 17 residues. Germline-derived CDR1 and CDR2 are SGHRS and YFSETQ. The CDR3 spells CASSSGGASGNTGELFF. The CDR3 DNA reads TGCGCCAGCAGCTCGGGCGGGGCTAGCGGGAACACCGGGGAGCTGTTTTTT.

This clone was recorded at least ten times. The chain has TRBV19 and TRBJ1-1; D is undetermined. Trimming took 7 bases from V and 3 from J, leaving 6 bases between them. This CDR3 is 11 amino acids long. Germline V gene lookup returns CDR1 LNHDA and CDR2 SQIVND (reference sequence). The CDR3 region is CASIEYTEAFF. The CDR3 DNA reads TGTGCCAGTATCGAGTACACTGAAGCTTTCTTT.

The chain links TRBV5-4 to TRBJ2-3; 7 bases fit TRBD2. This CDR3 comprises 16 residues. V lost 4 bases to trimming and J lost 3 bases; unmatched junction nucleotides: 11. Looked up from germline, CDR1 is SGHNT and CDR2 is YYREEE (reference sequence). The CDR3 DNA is TGTGCCAGCAGCCCCAGACCGACTAGCCTAACAGATACGCAGTATTTT. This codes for CASSPRPTSLTDTQYF.